The entry below describes one T cell receptor beta chain. Germline V gene sequence: CDR1 LGHNA, CDR2 YNFKEQ. Trimming left V 1 base short and J 6 bases short, with 9 bases between. The CDR3 spans 13 residues. This record belongs to a study of blood T cell repertoires in COVID-19. Study-wide context: Sources were T cells, B-cell-depleted T cells, or PBMCs; the material itself was cDNA or gDNA.

As processed by the authors: Estimates of nucleated cell counts were drawn from the amplification of reference gene primers. Sequencing used immunoSEQ multiplex PCR; TCRdb keeps in-frame clones, though not all of them. That table is the source of V, J and clone size, and D and trimming were worked out from the DNA. The table records approximately 150,000 clones, about four fifths of them present only once. Source material: peripheral blood. This TCR came from a man aged 55-75 years with active or convalescent COVID-19. J is TRBJ1-2 and V is TRBV4-2; perhaps TRBD1 as D (5 bases). The CDR3 here is CASSQGAGNGYTF. The CDR3 DNA reads as TGTGCCAGCAGCCAAGGGGCAGGGAATGGCTACACCTTC.